This entry describes one T cell receptor (beta chain). The CDR3 has 14 residues. V lost 4 bases to trimming and J lost 4 bases; unmatched junction nucleotides: 3. Germline V CDR1 and CDR2: ENHRY, SYGVKD. This sample is part of a study of T-cell memory formation after mild COVID-19. TCRdb used MiXCR to reprocess the 5' RACE reads, holding one entry per CDR3 protein. The sample shows around 200,000 distinct CDR3 sequences, roughly 20% of them seen only once. The TCR originated in a man between 18 and 29 years old who had mild COVID-19 (a few samples of this study predate the infection). Cell type and time point are not known. V usage is TRBV10-3 and J usage is TRBJ2-5, with TRBD2 identical over 10 bases. Sequencing was performed on PBMCs or a T cell subset sorted from them (not recorded which). This chain's CDR3 is CAISGLAGAETQYF. The DNA for the CDR3 is TGTGCCATCAGTGGTCTAGCGGGGGCAGAGACCCAGTACTTC.